The sequence of this TCR beta chain was determined in a study of regulatory T cells in long-lasting Graves disease (dated by TCRdb to the early 2020s). For the wider study: Persistent Graves' disease meant more than 5 years of antithyroid drug treatment with TSH receptor autoantibodies that stayed positive. Antithyroid drugs had been taken for around 9.8 years on average by persistent Graves' disease patients in the clinical cohort. The study took place in China and was registered as a clinical trial. Peripheral blood TCR sequencing and RNA sequencing compared persistent Graves' disease patients with newly diagnosed Graves' disease patients. A total of roughly 35 samples underwent TCR sequencing: approximately 13 from persistent and roughly 20 from newly diagnosed Graves' disease patients.

What the study reported, not specific to this receptor: Persistent patients shared more public clonotypes among themselves (around 3,000) than newly diagnosed patients did (approximately 900). As a limitation, the authors acknowledged that the small sample size may reduce accuracy. Persistent Graves' disease patients showed lower TCR Shannon entropy and fewer highly expanded clones than newly diagnosed patients, suggesting clonal expansion. Sequencing and analysis were restricted to the TCR beta chain. Persistent disease showed preferential use of TRBV28, TRBJ1-2 and TRBJ2-5, whereas newly diagnosed disease favored TRBV20-1 and TRBJ2-1. Because the primary lesion, thyroid tissue, could not be accessed, the study looked at peripheral blood alone.

The time point label for this specimen denotes: persistent/refractory GD, antithyroid drugs over 5 years with positive TRAb. RNA was extracted from PBMCs in TRIzol for both TCR sequencing and RNA sequencing. The diagnosis of Graves' disease followed American Thyroid Association guidelines. Recruitment of patients was carried out at an endocrinology department in Xi'an, China. From each patient, 7.5 to 9.5 milliliters of peripheral blood was collected into an EDTA anticoagulant tube. Ficoll Paque Plus density gradient separation was used to isolate PBMCs, and no further T cell sorting was done. An Agilent 2100 Bioanalyzer and agarose gel were used to check RNA quality, and a NanoDrop 2000 was used to measure RNA concentration. The germline V gene yields MDHEN for CDR1 and SYDVKM for CDR2. The CDR3 starts with the cysteine, ends with the phenylalanine, and has 14 residues. The only DNA kept is the CDR3, 42 bases in frame from the first base. Trimming takes 4 bases off V and 9 bases off J; junction bases not matched to a gene: 9.

Library generation was performed with multiplex PCR. Instrument used: Illumina HiSeq 4000. To build TCR beta libraries, CDR3 regions were amplified by Arm-PCR using iRepertoire HTBI primers. Gel purification was performed on PCR products prior to sequencing. In the original analysis: Across samples, around 62 TRBV and 14 TRBJ segments were identified and used for gene usage analysis of CDR3 amino acid clonotypes. COPE and FqMerger were used to merge filtered high-quality paired reads into contigs. BLAST was used to align contigs to IMGT TRBV, TRBD and TRBJ reference genes, and CDR3 was defined according to IMGT. Any clonotype with a frequency above 0.1% was counted as a highly expanded clone. Shannon entropy was used to measure repertoire diversity, and the Gini coefficient was used to measure V-J evenness. Public clonotypes were defined as clonotypes shared by more than one individual. TCRdb applied fastp at Q25 and MiXCR to the public reads, then kept only in-frame beta chains. Rows merge per CDR3 protein into single entries with the most common DNA and genes. TCRdb, not the authors, supplied the V and J calls. The table for this sample lists about 470,000 distinct CDR3 sequences; roughly 20% of them were counted only once. Of the sample, roughly 8% falls within the top ten clones.

This clonotype occurred a few times. It has no known antigen specificity. There are no base qualities to consult, and no much larger clone falls within one base. The sequence came from a female donor with Graves disease. The specimen was peripheral blood mononuclear cells (PBMCs), collected when the disease was refractory, from a patient treated with antithyroid drugs. The rearranged chain carries TRBV28 and TRBJ2-3; 8 central bases correspond to TRBD1. For the CDR3, the sequence is CASSSLLTGATQYF. The sequenced DNA is TGTGCCAGCAGTTCCCTGCTGACAGGGGCAACGCAGTATTTT.